The text below deals with one T cell receptor beta chain. In the source study's methods: Amplified reference gene primers provided the basis for estimating nucleated cell counts. Repertoires were generated with immunoSEQ multiplex PCR, while TCRdb's copy carries only in-frame clones and drops some. V and J calls and clone size are as listed in that table; D and trimming were resolved from the DNA. The data contain roughly 250,000 clones, about 88% of them seen just once; the ten biggest clones take up 0.9% to 1%. The sample comes from a study of blood T cell repertoires in COVID-19. Background on the study: Italy, Spain and the United States were the sources of the convalescent and acute COVID-19 samples.

With V trimmed by 4 bases and J by 11 bases, 6 bases remained unmatched. The CDR3 is made up of 13 amino acids. Looked up from germline, CDR1 is LNHDA and CDR2 is SQIVND (reference sequence). V gene TRBV19 combines with J gene TRBJ1-5; 9 positions match TRBD1. The TCR originated in a woman in her forties who had recovered from COVID-19. The sequenced material came from peripheral blood. CDR3 sequence (DNA): TGTGCCAGTAGTAGGGGACAGGGCTGGGCCCAGCATTTT. Protein sequence: CASSRGQGWAQHF. Looking up the rest from reference TRBV19 and TRBJ1-5 gives the full variable domain: DGGITQSPKYLFRKEGQNVTLSCEQNLNHDAMYWYRQDPGQGLRLIYYSQIVNDFQKGDIAEGYSVSREKKESFPLTVTSAQKNPTAFYLCASSRGQGWAQHFGDGTRLSIL.